This T cell receptor (beta chain) originates from a study of OX40 agonist ivuxolimab in advanced cancers. Per germline, CDR1 SGHNT and CDR2 YENEEA. The CDR3 is 12 residues long. V lost 5 bases, J lost 5 bases, and 9 bases lay in between. The table came from immunoSEQ multiplex PCR; TCRdb's copy has only in-frame clones and leaves some out. The table includes over 65,000 clones, over 75% detected once. General study points: At 0.1 to 3.0 mg/kg, clonal expansion of CD4+ and CD8+ blood T cells had occurred by week 6. In general, CD8+ T cells held more expanded clones than CD4+ did, on average.

As regards this clone: The antigen is undetermined.

The sequence came from an adult with an advanced solid tumor such as melanoma, head and neck, liver or kidney cancer. This specimen consisted of CD4+ or CD8+ T cells sorted from blood, obtained in a trial of the OX40 agonist ivuxolimab. The chain combines TRBV11-3 with TRBJ2-5; tentative D call: TRBD1 (5 bases). CDR3 residues: CASSAPGETQYF. CDR3 coding DNA: TGTGCCAGCAGCGCTCCAGGGGAGACCCAGTACTTC.